The 24 T cell receptor beta chains listed next were all sequenced from one sample in a study of blood T cell repertoires in COVID-19 (dated by TCRdb to the early 2020s). Library prep was done by the immunoSEQ multiplex PCR assay. TCRdb re-hosts the immuneACCESS table, in-frame sequences only. Its copies lack some clones; in the studies checked, an unresolved V gene accounts for under half of them, and the cause for the rest is not known. The sample table lists 300,000 to 450,000 clones, around 87% of them with a count of one. Around 9.3% of the sample belongs to the ten largest clones. The material sequenced was peripheral blood. These receptors came from a woman aged 25 to 39 with COVID-19, enrolled during active disease.

CDR3 DNA sequence: TGTGCCAGCAGCAAGACAGTCTCTGGGGCCAACGTCCTGACTTTC. Protein product: CASSKTVSGANVLTF. The chain combines TRBV7-3 with TRBJ2-6; weak D call: TRBD1 (5 bases). There are 15 residues in the CDR3. Germline V CDR1 and CDR2: SGHTA, FQGTGA. The V end lost 5 bases, the J end lost 0 bases, and 8 bases lay between the germline ends.

The rearrangement links TRBV19 to TRBJ2-1, with 10 bases lining up with TRBD2. This CDR3 is 15 amino acids long. V lost 7 bases, J lost 6 bases, and 9 bases stayed unmatched. Germline V gene data show CDR1 as LNHDA and CDR2 as SQIVND (reference sequence). The CDR3 region is CASTSLAGFSNEQFF. The CDR3 region has the DNA TGTGCCAGTACCTCACTAGCGGGGTTCAGCAATGAGCAGTTCTTC.

This chain uses TRBV28 with TRBJ2-7; 7 nucleotides match TRBD1. The J segment lost 2 bases and the V segment lost 8 bases, leaving 12 bases of the junction unmatched. Germline assignment: CDR1 MDHEN and CDR2 SYDVKM. The CDR3 is 15 residues long. The CDR3 loop is CASYPRGTAAYEQYF. As DNA, the CDR3 is TGTGCCAGCTACCCGAGGGGGACAGCCGCCTACGAGCAGTACTTC.

The CDR3 sequence: CASSQIRGGGDTQYF. The CDR3 DNA sequence: TGTGCCAGCAGCCAAATTCGAGGGGGCGGAGATACGCAGTATTTT. V gene TRBV14 combines with J gene TRBJ2-3; 7 nucleotides line up with TRBD1. Trimming removed 2 bases from V and 5 bases from J; junction bases left unmatched: 7. CDR1 and CDR2 from the germline V gene are SGHDN and FVKESK. The CDR3 is made up of 15 amino acids.

There are a few counts of this clone. The chain uses TRBV30 and TRBJ2-5, with D possibly being TRBD2 (6 bases). The CDR3 contains 14 residues. Trimming cost V 0 bases and J 4 bases, with 12 bases left between them. From germline, CDR1 is GTSNPN and CDR2 SVGIG (reference sequence). CDR3: CAWSVSFGGETQYF. The CDR3, as DNA: TGTGCCTGGAGTGTGTCCTTCGGGGGAGAGACCCAGTACTTC.

The V gene is TRBV10-3, the J gene TRBJ1-2, with TRBD1 identical over 11 bases. Trimming cost V 6 bases and J 3 bases; bases outside gene matches: 9. Germline V CDR1 and CDR2: ENHRY, SYGVKD. The CDR3 loop spans 16 amino acids. The CDR3 loop reads CAISAQRGQGDYGYTF. The DNA of the CDR3 is TGTGCCATCAGCGCCCAACGGGGACAGGGGGACTATGGCTACACCTTC.

The V and J genes are TRBV28 and TRBJ1-5; D is unclear. The V gene's germline CDR1 is MDHEN and CDR2 SYDVKM. The ends were cut back, 5 bases at V and 6 bases at J, with 8 bases in the middle. This CDR3 has 12 residues. The CDR3 sequence is CASSGGSQPQHF. The CDR3, as DNA: TGTGCCAGCAGTGGTGGTAGTCAGCCCCAGCATTTT.

This chain uses TRBV2 with TRBJ2-7; 7 bases agree with TRBD1. CDR1 is SNHLY and CDR2 is FYNNEI in the germline V gene. Losses at the gene ends were 7 bases for V and 0 bases for J; bases not matched to a gene: 9. This CDR3 is built from 15 residues. As DNA, the CDR3 is TGTGCCAGCACCTTTTCCGGGACAGACTCCTACGAGCAGTACTTC. It yields the protein CASTFSGTDSYEQYF.

Only a few counts were recorded for this clone. J is TRBJ2-1 and V is TRBV11-1; 12 bases match TRBD2. Germline trimming cut 5 bases from V and 6 bases from J; bases unmatched to any gene: 5. From germline, CDR1 is SGHAT and CDR2 FQDESV (reference sequence). This CDR3 has 15 residues. The CDR3 is CASSHLAGGGNEQFF. The CDR3 region has the DNA TGTGCCAGCAGCCACCTAGCGGGAGGGGGCAATGAGCAGTTCTTC.

The chain employs TRBV5-6 and TRBJ2-7; 8 bases match TRBD1. Trimming took 4 bases from V and 4 from J; bases not matched to a gene: 7. Germline-derived CDR1 and CDR2 are SGHDT and YYEEEE. The length of the CDR3 is 14 residues. The CDR3 DNA is TGTGCCAGCAGCGGACCGGGACAGGATTACGAGCAGTACTTC. It codes for CASSGPGQDYEQYF.

This sequence joins TRBV5-1 and TRBJ1-6, with unresolved D. The V and J ends lost 2 bases and 7 bases respectively, with 10 bases between them. This CDR3 region has 14 residues. Germline V lookup: CDR1 SGHRS, CDR2 YFSETQ. The CDR3: CASSFTPGNSPLHF. The DNA for the CDR3 is TGCGCCAGCAGCTTCACTCCGGGGAATTCACCCCTCCACTTT.

This clone has only a few counts. V usage is TRBV7-6 and J usage is TRBJ1-4; D unresolved. The germline V and J ends were trimmed by 5 bases and 7 bases, with 14 bases remaining between them. Germline V lookup: CDR1 SGHVS, CDR2 FNYEAQ. There are 14 residues in the CDR3. CDR3 in amino acids: CASSPRAEGEKLFF. CDR3 DNA: TGTGCCAGCAGCCCCCGGGCGGAGGGTGAAAAACTGTTTTTT.

The gene calls are TRBV28 and TRBJ2-7; D is perhaps TRBD1 (6 bases). The CDR3 consists of 14 residues. Trimming took off 8 bases at V and 9 bases at J, with 23 bases between the two ends. Germline CDR1 MDHEN, CDR2 SYDVKM. CDR3 coding DNA: TGTGCCAGCGGGCAGCTTTTGGGGGCGGTCGGGCAGTACTTC. This gives the protein CASGQLLGAVGQYF.

This chain links TRBV3-1 (or the pseudogene TRBV3-2) with TRBJ2-1, with 7 bases lining up with TRBD1. This CDR3 contains 17 residues. The junction had 11 bases not matched to a gene; V was cut back by 0 bases and J by 6 bases. Germline CDR1 is LGHDT and CDR2 is YNNKEL (reference sequence). This CDR3 reads CASSQESEVTGSNEQFF. DNA for the CDR3: TGTGCCAGCAGCCAAGAATCTGAAGTGACAGGGTCCAATGAGCAGTTCTTC.

The chain has TRBV7-2 and TRBJ1-2; D may be TRBD1 (5 bases). CDR3 size: 16 residues. Trimming stripped 5 bases from V and 0 bases from J, with 16 bases between. CDR1 is SGHTA, CDR2 FQGNSA, per germline. The CDR3 is CASSPSRGRTNYGYTF. CDR3 nucleotides: TGTGCCAGCAGCCCAAGTAGGGGAAGGACTAACTATGGCTACACCTTC.

This chain links TRBV5-5 with TRBJ1-6; weak D call: TRBD1 (5 bases). The length of the CDR3 is 14 residues. CDR1 is SGHKS and CDR2 is YYEKEE in the germline V gene (reference sequence). Between the trimmed V and J ends, which lost 2 bases and 5 bases, there was a span of 8 bases. CDR3 nucleotides: TGTGCCAGCAGCTTTGGAGGGGATAATTCACCCCTCCACTTT. It encodes CASSFGGDNSPLHF.

The V and J genes are TRBV11-3 and TRBJ2-1; 7 bases line up with TRBD1. V lost 5 bases and J lost 2; bases outside the gene matches: 9. CDR1 is SGHNT, CDR2 YENEEA, per germline. The CDR3 extends over 16 amino acids. CDR3 DNA: TGTGCCAGCAGCATCCAGGGGGACATGCCCTACAATGAGCAGTTCTTC. It codes for CASSIQGDMPYNEQFF.

This clone was recorded only once. The chain recombines TRBV13 with TRBJ1-2, with D possibly being TRBD1 (5 bases). Trimming removed 4 bases from V and 8 bases from J, with 17 bases in between. The CDR3 has 14 residues. Germline assignment: CDR1 PRHDT and CDR2 FYEKMQ (reference sequence). CDR3 sequence: CASSSRVGGEGYTF. CDR3 coding DNA: TGTGCCAGCAGCTCCAGGGTGGGTGGCGAAGGCTACACCTTC. The variable domain in full, completed from reference TRBV13 and TRBJ1-2, reads AAGVIQSPRHLIKEKRETATLKCYPIPRHDTVYWYQQGPGQDPQFLISFYEKMQSDKGSIPDRFSAQQFSDYHSELNMSSLELGDSALYFCASSSRVGGEGYTFGSGTRLTVV.

The V and J genes are TRBV2 and TRBJ1-1; 9 nucleotides line up with TRBD1. J lost 3 bases, V lost 11 bases, and 13 bases had no gene match. The CDR3 sequence is 15 residues long. Germline CDR1 SNHLY, CDR2 FYNNEI. The CDR3 reads CAVGRDRVYDTEAFF. The CDR3 DNA reads TGTGCCGTTGGCCGGGACAGGGTGTATGACACTGAAGCTTTCTTT.

The V call is TRBV4-1, the J call TRBJ1-4; 7 nucleotides line up with TRBD1. There are 14 residues in the CDR3. Germline-derived CDR1 and CDR2 are MGHRA and YSYEKL. With V trimmed by 3 bases and J by 8 bases, 6 bases remained unmatched. The CDR3 DNA sequence: TGCGCCAGCAGCCAGAGGGACAGTCGGGAAAAACTGTTTTTT. Encoded protein: CASSQRDSREKLFF.

The rearrangement links TRBV20-1 to TRBJ2-1; D gene uncertain. Trimming removed 3 bases from V and 9 bases from J, with 9 bases in between. Per the germline V gene, CDR1 is DFQATT and CDR2 is SNEGSKA (reference sequence). CDR3 length equals 11 residues. DNA for the CDR3: TGCAGTGCTAGCCTAATTAGTGAGCAGTTCTTC. Its protein product is CSASLISEQFF.

The chain employs TRBV6-5 and TRBJ2-5, with D perhaps matching TRBD1 (5 bases). Germline values: CDR1 MNHEY, CDR2 SVGAGI. The CDR3 spans 15 residues. The V and J ends lost 5 bases and 1 base respectively, with 14 bases between them. The CDR3 nucleotides read TGTGCCAGCAGTCCACTGCCTAGGGGCCAAGAGACCCAGTACTTC. Translated, it gives CASSPLPRGQETQYF.

In this sample, this clone turned up once. The chain links TRBV11-2 to TRBJ1-1; D call uncertain. The V end lost 3 bases, the J end lost 6 bases, and 8 bases lay between the germline ends. The CDR3 totals 12 residues. The germline CDR1 and CDR2 sequences are SGHAT and FQNNGV. Here the CDR3 reads CASSFPEPEAFF. In nucleotides, the CDR3 is TGTGCCAGCAGCTTCCCCGAGCCTGAAGCTTTCTTT.

Here the CDR3 reads CATSAGSSYEQYF. For the CDR3, the DNA is TGTGCCACCTCGGCGGGAAGCTCCTACGAGCAGTACTTC. V gene TRBV19 combines with J gene TRBJ2-7; a possible D gene is TRBD2 (6 bases). Germline CDR1 is LNHDA and CDR2 is SQIVND (reference sequence). This CDR3 contains 13 residues. Trimming removed 10 bases at V and 0 bases at J, with 13 bases between.